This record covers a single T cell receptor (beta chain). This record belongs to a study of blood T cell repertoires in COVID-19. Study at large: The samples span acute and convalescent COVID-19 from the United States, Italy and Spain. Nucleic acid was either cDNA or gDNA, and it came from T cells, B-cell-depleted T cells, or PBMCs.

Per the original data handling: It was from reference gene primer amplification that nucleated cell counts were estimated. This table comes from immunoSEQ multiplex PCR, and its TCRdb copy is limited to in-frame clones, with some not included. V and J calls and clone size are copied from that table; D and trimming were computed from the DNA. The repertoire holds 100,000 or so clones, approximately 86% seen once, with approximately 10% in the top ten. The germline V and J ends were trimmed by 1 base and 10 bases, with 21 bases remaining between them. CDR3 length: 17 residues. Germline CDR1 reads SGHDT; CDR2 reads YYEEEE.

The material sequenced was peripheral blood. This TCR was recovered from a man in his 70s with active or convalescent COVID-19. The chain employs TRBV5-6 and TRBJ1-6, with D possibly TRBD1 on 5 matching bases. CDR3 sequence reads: CASSLRGGSQASSPLHF. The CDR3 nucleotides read TGTGCCAGCAGCTTGCGGGGGGGGTCCCAAGCCTCCTCACCCCTCCACTTT.